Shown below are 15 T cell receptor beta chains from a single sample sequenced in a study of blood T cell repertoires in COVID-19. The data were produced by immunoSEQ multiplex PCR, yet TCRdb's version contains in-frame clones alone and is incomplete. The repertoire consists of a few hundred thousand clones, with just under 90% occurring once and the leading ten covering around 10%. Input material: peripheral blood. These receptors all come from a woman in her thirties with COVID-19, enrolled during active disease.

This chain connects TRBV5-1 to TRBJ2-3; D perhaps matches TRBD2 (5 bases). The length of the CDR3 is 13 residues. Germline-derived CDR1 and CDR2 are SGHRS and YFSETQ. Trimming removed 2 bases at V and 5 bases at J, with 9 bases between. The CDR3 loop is CASSFGRGDTQYF. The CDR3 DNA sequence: TGCGCCAGCAGCTTTGGGAGAGGAGATACGCAGTATTTT.

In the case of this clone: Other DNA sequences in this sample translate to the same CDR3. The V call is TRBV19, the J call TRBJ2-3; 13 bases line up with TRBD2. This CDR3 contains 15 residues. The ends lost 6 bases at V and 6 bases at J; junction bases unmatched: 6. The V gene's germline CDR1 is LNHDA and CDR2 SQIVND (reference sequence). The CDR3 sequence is CASRGLAGRSDTQYF. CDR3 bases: TGTGCCAGTAGGGGACTAGCGGGAAGGTCCGATACGCAGTATTTT.

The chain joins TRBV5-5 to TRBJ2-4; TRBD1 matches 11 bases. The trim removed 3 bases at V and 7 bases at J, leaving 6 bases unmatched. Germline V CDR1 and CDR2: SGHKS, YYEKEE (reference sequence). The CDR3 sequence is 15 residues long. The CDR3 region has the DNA TGTGCCAGCAGCTCCCGAGGACAGGGGGCCAACATTCAGTACTTC. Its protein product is CASSSRGQGANIQYF.

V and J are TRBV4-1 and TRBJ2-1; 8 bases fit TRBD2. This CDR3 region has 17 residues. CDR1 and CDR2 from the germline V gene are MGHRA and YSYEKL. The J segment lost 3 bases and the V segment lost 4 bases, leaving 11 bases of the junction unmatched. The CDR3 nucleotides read TGCGCCAGCAGCCTGAGGGGTCGGGGGGGCATCTACAATGAGCAGTTCTTC. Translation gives CASSLRGRGGIYNEQFF.

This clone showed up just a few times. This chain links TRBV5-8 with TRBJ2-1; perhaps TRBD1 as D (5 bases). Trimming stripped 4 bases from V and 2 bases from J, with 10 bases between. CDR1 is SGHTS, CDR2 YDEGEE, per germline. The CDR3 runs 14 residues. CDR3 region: CASSPYRTYNEQFF. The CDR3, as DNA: TGTGCCAGCAGCCCCTACAGGACCTACAATGAGCAGTTCTTC. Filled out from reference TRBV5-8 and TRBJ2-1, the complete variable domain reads EAGVTQSPTHLIKTRGQQATLRCSPISGHTSVYWYQQALGLGLQFLLWYDEGEERNRGNFPPRFSGRQFPNYSSELNVNALELEDSALYLCASSPYRTYNEQFFGPGTRLTVL.

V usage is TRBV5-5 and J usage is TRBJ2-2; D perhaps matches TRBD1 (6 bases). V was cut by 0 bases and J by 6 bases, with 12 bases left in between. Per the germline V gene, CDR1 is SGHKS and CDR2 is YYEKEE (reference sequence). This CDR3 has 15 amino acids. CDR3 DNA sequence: TGTGCCAGCAGCTTGGGGAGCTCAGGGGCCGGGGAGCTGTTTTTT. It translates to CASSLGSSGAGELFF.

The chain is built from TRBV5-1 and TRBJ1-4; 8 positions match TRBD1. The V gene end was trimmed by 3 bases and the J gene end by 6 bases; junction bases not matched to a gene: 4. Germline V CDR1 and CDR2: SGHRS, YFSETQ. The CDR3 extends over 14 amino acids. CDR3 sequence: CASSSDREDEKLFF. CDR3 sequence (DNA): TGCGCCAGCAGCTCGGACAGGGAGGATGAAAAACTGTTTTTT.

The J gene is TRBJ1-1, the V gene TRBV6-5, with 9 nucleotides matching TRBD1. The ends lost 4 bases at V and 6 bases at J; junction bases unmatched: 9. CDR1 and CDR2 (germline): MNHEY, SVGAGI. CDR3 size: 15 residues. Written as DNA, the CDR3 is TGTGCCAGCAGTTTAACGAACAGGGGGCGGGCTGAAGCTTTCTTT. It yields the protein CASSLTNRGRAEAFF.

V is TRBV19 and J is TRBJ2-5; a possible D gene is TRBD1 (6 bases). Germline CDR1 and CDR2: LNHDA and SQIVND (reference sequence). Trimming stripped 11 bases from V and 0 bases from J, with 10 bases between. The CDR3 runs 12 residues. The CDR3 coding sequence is TGTGCCGTCAGGACAGACCAAGAGACCCAGTACTTC. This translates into CAVRTDQETQYF.

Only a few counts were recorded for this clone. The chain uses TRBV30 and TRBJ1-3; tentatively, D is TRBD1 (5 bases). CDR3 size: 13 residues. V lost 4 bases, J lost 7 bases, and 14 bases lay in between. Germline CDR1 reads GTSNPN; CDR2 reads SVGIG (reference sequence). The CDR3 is CAWTLWGGNTIYF. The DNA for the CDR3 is TGTGCCTGGACCCTCTGGGGGGGGAACACCATATATTTT. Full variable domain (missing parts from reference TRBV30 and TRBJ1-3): SQTIHQWPATLVQPVGSPLSLECTVEGTSNPNLYWYRQAAGRGLQLLFYSVGIGQISSEVPQNLSASRPQDRQFILSSKKLLLSDSGFYLCAWTLWGGNTIYFGEGSWLTVV.

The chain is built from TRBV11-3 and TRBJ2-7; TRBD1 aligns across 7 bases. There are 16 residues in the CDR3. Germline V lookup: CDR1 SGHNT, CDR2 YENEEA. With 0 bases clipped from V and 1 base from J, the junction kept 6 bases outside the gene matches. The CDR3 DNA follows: TGTGCCAGCAGCTTAGATTCCGCAGGGGGTTCCTACGAGCAGTACTTC. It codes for CASSLDSAGGSYEQYF.

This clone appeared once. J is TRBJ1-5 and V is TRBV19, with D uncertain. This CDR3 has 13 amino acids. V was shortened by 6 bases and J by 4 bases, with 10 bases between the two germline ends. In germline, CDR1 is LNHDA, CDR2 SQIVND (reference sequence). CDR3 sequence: CASSTSQNQPQHF. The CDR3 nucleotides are TGTGCCAGTAGCACATCCCAGAATCAGCCCCAGCATTTT.

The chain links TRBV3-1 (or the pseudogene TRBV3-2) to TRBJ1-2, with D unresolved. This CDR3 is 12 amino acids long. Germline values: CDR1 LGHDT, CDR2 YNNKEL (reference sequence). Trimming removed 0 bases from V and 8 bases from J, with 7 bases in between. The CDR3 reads CASSQDVLGYTF. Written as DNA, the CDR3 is TGTGCCAGCAGCCAAGATGTTTTAGGCTACACCTTC.

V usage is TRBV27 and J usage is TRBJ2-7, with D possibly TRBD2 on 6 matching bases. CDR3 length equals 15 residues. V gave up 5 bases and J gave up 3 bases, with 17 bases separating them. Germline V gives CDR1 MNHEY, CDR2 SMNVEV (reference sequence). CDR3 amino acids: CASSAAGTSSYEQYF. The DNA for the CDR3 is TGTGCCAGCAGTGCCGCTGGAACTAGCAGCTACGAGCAGTACTTC.

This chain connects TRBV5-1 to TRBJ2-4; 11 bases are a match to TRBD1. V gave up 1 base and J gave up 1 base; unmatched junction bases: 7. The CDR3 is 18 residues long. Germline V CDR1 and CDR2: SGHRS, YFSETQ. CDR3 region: CASSLRTGGLLAKNIQYF. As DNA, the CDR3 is TGCGCCAGCAGCTTGAGGACAGGGGGCCTGTTGGCCAAAAACATTCAGTACTTC.